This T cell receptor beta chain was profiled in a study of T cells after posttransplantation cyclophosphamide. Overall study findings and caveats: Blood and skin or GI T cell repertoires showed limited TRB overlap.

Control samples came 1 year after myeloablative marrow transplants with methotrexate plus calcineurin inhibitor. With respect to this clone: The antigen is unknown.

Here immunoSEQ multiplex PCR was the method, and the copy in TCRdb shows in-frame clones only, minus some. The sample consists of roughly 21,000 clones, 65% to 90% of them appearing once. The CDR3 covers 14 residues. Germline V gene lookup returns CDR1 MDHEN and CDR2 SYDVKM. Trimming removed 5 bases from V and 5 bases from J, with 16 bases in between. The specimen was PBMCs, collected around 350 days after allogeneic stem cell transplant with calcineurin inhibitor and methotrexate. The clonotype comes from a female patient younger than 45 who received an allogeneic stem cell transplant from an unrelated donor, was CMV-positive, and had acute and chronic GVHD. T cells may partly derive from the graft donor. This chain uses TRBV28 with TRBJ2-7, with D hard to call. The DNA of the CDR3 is TGTGCCAGCAGTCTACGACAAGTCCTAAACGAGCAGTACTTC. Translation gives CASSLRQVLNEQYF.